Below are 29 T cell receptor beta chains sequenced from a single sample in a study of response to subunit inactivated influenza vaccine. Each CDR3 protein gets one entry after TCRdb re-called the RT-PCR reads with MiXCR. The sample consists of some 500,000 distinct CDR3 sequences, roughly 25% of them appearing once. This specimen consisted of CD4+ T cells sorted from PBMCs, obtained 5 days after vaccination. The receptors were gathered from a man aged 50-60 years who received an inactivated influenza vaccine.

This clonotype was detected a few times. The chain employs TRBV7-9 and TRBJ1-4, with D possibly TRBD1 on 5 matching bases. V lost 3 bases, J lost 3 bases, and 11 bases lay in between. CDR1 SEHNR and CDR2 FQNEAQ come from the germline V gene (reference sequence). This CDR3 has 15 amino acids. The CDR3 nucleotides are TGTGCCAGCAGCTTCCAGGGAAGGGCTAATGAAAAACTGTTTTTT. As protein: CASSFQGRANEKLFF.

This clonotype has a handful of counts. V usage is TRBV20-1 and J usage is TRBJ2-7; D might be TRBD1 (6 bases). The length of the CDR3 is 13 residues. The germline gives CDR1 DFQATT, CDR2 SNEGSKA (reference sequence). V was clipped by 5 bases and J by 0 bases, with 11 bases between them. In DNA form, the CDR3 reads TGCAGTGCTCGGACAGTATACTCCTACGAGCAGTACTTC. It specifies CSARTVYSYEQYF.

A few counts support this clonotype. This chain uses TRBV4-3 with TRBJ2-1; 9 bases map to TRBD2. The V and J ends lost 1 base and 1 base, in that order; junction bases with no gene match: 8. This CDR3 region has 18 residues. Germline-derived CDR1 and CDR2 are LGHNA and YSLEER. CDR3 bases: TGCGCCAGCAGCCAAGGGCCGGGACTAGCACTATCCTACAATGAGCAGTTCTTC. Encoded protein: CASSQGPGLALSYNEQFF.

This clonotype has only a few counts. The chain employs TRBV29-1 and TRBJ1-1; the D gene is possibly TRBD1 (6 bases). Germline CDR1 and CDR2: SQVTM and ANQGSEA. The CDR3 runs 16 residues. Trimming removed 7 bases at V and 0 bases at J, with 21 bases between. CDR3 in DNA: TGCAGCGCTGTCCGCAGGGGCGATTGGGTGAACACTGAAGCTTTCTTT. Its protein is CSAVRRGDWVNTEAFF.

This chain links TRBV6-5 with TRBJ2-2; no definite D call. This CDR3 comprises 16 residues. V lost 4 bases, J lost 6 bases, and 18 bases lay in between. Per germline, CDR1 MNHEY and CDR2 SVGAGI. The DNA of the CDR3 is TGTGCCAGCAGTTCCGCCGGACGGGTTATCTCCGGGGAGCTGTTTTTT. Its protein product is CASSSAGRVISGELFF.

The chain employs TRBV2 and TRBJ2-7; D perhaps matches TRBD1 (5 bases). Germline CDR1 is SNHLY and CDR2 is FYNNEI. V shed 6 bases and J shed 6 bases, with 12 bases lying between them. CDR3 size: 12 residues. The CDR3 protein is CASSGDSREQYF. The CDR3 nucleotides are TGTGCCAGCAGCGGAGACAGTCGCGAGCAGTACTTC.

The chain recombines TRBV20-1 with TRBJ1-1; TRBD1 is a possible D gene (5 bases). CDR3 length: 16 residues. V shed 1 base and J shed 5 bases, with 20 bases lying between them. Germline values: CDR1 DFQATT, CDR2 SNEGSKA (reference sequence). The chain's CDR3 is CSARALQAQGYTEAFF. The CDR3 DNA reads TGCAGTGCTAGAGCCCTCCAGGCCCAGGGCTATACTGAAGCTTTCTTT.

The CDR3 here is CAWNSYNEQFF. As DNA, the CDR3 is TGTGCCTGGAATTCCTACAATGAGCAGTTCTTC. The chain has TRBV30 and TRBJ2-1; no clear D gene. CDR3 length: 11 residues. Germline CDR1 is GTSNPN and CDR2 is SVGIG (reference sequence). V was cut by 4 bases and J by 1 base, with 2 bases left in between.

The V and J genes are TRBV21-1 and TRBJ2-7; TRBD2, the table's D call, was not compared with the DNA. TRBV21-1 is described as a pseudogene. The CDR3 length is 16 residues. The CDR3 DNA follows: TGTGCCAGCCTGGTAGGACCCCTCCACCCAGGCTACGAGCAGTACTTC. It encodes CASLVGPLHPGYEQYF.

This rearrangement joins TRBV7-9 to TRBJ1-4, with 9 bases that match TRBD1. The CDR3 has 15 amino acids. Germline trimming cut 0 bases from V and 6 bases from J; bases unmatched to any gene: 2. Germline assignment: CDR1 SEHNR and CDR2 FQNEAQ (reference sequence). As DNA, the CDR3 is TGTGCCAGCAGCTTAGCTTGGACAGGGGATGAAAAACTGTTTTTT. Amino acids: CASSLAWTGDEKLFF.

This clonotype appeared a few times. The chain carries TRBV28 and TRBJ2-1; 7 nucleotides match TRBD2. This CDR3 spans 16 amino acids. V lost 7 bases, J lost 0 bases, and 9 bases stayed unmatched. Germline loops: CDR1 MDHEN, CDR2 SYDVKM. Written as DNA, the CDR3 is TGTGCCAGCATCCCTGGCGGGAGTGTCTCCTACAATGAGCAGTTCTTC. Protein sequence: CASIPGGSVSYNEQFF.

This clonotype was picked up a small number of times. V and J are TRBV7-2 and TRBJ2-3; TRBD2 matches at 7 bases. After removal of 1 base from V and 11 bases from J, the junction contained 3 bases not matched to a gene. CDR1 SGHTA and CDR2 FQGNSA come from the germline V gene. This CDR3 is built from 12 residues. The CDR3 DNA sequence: TGTGCCAGCAGCTTAGTGCGGGAGATGCAGTATTTT. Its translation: CASSLVREMQYF. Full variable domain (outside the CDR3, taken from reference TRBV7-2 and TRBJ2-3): GAGVSQSPSNKVTEKGKDVELRCDPISGHTALYWYRQSLGQGLEFLIYFQGNSAPDKSGLPSDRFSAERTGGSVSTLTIQRTQQEDSAVYLCASSLVREMQYFGPGTRLTVL.

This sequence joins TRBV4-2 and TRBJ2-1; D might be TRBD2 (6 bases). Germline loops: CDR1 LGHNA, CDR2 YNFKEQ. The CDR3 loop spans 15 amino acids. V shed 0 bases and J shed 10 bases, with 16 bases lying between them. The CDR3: CASSQEGMRAGEQFF. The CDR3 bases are TGTGCCAGCAGCCAAGAAGGAATGCGGGCGGGGGAGCAGTTCTTC.

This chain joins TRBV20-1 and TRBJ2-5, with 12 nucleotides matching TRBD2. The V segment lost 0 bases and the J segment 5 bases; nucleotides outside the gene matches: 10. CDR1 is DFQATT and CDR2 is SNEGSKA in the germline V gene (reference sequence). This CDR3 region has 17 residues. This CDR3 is CSARDPRLAGAGETQYF. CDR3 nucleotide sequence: TGCAGTGCTAGAGATCCGAGACTAGCGGGGGCAGGGGAGACCCAGTACTTC.

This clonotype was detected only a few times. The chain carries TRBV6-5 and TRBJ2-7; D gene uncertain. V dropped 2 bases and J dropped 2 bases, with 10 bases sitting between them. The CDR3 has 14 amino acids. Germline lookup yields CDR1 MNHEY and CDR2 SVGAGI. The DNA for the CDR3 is TGTGCCAGCAGTTACGGACGGCGAACCTACGAGCAGTACTTC. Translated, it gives CASSYGRRTYEQYF.

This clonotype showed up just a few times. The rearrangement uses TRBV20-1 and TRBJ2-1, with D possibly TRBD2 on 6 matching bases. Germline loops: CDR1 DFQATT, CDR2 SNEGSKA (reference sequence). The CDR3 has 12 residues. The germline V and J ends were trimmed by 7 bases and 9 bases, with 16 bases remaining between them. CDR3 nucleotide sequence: TGCAGTGTAGTCGGCCGGGGAGGTGAGCAGTTCTTC. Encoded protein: CSVVGRGGEQFF.

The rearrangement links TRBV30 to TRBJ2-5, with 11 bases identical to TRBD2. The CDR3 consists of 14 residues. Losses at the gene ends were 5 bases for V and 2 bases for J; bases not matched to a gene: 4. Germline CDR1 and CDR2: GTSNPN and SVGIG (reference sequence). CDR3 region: CAWASGGSQETQYF. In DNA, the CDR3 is TGTGCCTGGGCTAGCGGGGGGTCACAAGAGACCCAGTACTTC.

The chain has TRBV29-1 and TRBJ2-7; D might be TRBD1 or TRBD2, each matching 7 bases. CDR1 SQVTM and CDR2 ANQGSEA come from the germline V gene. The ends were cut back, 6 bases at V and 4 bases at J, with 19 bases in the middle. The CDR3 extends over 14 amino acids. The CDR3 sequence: CSVEGRGGHYEQYF. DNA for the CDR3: TGCAGCGTCGAGGGCAGGGGGGGCCATTACGAGCAGTACTTC.

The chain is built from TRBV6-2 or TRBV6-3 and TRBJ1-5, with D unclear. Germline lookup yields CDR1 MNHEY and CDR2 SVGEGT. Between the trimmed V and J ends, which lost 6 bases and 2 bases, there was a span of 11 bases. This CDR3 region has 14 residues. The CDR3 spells CASSSAGGNQPQHF. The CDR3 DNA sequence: TGTGCCAGCAGCTCCGCTGGGGGCAATCAGCCCCAGCATTTT.

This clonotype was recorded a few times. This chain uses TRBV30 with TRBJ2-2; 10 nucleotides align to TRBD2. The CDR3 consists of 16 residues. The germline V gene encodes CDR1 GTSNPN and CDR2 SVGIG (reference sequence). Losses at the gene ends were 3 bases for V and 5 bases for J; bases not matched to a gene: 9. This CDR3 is CAWRGRGTSVTGELFF. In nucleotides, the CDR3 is TGTGCCTGGAGGGGGCGGGGGACTAGCGTAACCGGGGAGCTGTTTTTT.

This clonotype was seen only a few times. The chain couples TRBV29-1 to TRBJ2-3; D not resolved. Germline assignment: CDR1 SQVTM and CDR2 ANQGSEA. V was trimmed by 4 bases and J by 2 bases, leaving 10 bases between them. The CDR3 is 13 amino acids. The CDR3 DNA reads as TGCAGCGTTGTCGGCACCTACACAGATACGCAGTATTTT. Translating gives CSVVGTYTDTQYF.

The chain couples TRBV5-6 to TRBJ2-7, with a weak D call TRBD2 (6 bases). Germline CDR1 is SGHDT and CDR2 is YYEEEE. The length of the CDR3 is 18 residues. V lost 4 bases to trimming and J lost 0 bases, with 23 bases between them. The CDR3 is CASSRPRGFGGSSYEQYF. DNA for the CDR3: TGTGCCAGCAGCCGCCCCCGGGGATTCGGGGGTAGCTCCTACGAGCAGTACTTC. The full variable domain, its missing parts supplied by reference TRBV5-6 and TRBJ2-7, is DAGVTQSPTHLIKTRGQQVTLRCSPKSGHDTVSWYQQALGQGPQFIFQYYEEEERQRGNFPDRFSGHQFPNYSSELNVNALLLGDSALYLCASSRPRGFGGSSYEQYFGPGTRLTVT.

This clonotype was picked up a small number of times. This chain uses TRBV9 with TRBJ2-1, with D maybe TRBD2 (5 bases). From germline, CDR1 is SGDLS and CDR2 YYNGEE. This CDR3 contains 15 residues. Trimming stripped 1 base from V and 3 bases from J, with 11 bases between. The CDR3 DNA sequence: TGTGCCAGCAGCGTAAGGACGGGGAACTACAATGAGCAGTTCTTC. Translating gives CASSVRTGNYNEQFF.

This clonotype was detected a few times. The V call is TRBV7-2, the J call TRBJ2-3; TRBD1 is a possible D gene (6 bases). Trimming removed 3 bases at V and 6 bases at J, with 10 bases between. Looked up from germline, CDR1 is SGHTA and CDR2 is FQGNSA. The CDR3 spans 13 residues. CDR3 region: CASSFTGRDTQYF. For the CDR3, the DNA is TGTGCCAGCAGCTTTACAGGGCGGGATACGCAGTATTTT.

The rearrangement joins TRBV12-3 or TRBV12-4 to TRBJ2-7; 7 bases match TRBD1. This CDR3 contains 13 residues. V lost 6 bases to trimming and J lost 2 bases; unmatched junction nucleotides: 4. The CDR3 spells CASRTGTAYEQYF. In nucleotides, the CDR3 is TGTGCCAGCAGAACCGGGACAGCCTACGAGCAGTACTTC.

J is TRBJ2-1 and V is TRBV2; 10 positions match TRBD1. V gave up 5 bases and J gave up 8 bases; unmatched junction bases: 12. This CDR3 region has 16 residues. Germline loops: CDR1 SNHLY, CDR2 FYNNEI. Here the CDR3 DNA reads TGTGCCAGCAGTAAAAGGACAGGGGGTAAAGGATATGAGCAGTTCTTC. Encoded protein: CASSKRTGGKGYEQFF.

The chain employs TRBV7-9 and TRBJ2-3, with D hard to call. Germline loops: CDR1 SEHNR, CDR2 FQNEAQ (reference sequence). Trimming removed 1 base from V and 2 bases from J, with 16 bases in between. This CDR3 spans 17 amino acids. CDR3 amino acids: CASSLGVSETYTDTQYF. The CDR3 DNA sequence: TGTGCCAGCAGCTTAGGCGTGTCGGAGACGTACACAGATACGCAGTATTTT.

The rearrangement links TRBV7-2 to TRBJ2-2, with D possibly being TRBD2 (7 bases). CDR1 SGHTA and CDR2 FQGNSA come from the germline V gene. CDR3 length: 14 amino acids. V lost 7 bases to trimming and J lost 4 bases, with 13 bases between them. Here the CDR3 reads CASKGGPSTGELFF. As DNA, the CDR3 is TGTGCCAGCAAGGGGGGGCCAAGCACCGGGGAGCTGTTTTTT.

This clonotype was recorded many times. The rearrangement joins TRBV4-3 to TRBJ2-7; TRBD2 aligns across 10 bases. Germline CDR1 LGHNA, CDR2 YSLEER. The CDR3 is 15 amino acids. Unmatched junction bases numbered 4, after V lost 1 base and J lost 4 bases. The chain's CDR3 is CASSQGLAGVYEQYF. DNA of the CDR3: TGCGCCAGCAGCCAAGGGCTAGCGGGAGTTTACGAGCAGTACTTC.